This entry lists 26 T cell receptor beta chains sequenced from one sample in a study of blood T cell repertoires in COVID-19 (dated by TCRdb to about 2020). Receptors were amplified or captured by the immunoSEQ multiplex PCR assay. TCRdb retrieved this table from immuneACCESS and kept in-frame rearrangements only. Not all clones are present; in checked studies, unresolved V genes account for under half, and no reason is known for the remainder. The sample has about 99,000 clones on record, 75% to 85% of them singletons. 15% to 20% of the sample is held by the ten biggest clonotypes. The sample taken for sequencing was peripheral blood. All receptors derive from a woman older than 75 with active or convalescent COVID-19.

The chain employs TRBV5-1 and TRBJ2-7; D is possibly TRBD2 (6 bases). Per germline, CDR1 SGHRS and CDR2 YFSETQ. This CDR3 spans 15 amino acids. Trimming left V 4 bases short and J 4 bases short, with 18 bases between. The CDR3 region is CASSPQGREKYEQYF. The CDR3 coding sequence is TGCGCCAGCAGCCCTCAAGGACGGGAGAAGTACGAGCAGTACTTC.

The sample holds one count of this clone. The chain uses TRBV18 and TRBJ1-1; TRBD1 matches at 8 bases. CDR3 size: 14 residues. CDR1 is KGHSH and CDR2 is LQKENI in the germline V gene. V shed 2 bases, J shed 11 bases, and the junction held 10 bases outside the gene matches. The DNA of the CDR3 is TGTGCCAGCTCACCAACGGACAGGGACGGACGGGCTTTCTTT. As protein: CASSPTDRDGRAFF.

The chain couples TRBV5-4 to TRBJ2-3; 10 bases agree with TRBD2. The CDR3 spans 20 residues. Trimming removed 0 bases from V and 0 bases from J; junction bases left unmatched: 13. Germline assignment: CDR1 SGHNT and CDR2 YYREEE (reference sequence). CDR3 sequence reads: CASSLGSGASGRTSTDTQYF. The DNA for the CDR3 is TGTGCCAGCAGCTTGGGGTCGGGGGCTAGCGGGAGAACTAGCACAGATACGCAGTATTTT.

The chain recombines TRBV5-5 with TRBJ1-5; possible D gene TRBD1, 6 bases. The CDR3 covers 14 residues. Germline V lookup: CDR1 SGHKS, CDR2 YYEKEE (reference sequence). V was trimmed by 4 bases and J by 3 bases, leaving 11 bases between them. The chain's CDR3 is CASSVDRHNQPQHF. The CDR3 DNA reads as TGTGCCAGCAGCGTGGACAGACACAATCAGCCCCAGCATTTT.

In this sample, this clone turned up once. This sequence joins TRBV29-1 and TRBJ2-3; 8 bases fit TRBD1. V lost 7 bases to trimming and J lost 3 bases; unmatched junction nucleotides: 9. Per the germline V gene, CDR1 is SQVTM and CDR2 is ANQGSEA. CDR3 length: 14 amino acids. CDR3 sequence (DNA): TGCAGCGGGACAGGGAGAGGGACGACAGATACGCAGTATTTT. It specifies CSGTGRGTTDTQYF.

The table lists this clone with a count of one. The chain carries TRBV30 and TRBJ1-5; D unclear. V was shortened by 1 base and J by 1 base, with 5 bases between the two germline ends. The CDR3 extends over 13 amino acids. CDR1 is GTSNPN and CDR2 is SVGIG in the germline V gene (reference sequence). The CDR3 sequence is CAWSDSSNQPQHF. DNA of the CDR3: TGTGCCTGGAGTGACAGCAGCAATCAGCCCCAGCATTTT.

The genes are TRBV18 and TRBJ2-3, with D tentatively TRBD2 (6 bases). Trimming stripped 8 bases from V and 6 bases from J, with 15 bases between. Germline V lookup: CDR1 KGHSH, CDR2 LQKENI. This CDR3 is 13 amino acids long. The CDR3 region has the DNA TGTGCCAGCCTCCGGTATCTAGCGGATACGCAGTATTTT. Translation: CASLRYLADTQYF.

The CDR3 nucleotides are TGTGCCAGTAAATTCGGACAGGGGGAGCTGTTTTTT. Translation gives CASKFGQGELFF. This chain uses TRBV6-5 with TRBJ2-2; D may be TRBD1 (6 bases). The CDR3 totals 12 residues. V was shortened by 9 bases and J by 8 bases, with 13 bases between the two germline ends. CDR1 and CDR2 (germline): MNHEY, SVGAGI.

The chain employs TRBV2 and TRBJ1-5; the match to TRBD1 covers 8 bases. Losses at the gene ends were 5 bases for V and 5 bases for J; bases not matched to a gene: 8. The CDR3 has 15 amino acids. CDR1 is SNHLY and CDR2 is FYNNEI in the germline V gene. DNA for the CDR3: TGTGCCAGCAGTCAACGAGGACAGGGCTATCAGCCCCAGCATTTT. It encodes CASSQRGQGYQPQHF. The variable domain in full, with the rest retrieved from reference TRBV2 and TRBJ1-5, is EPEVTQTPSHQVTQMGQEVILRCVPISNHLYFYWYRQILGQKVEFLVSFYNNEISEKSEIFDDQFSVERPDGSNFTLKIRSTKLEDSAMYFCASSQRGQGYQPQHFGDGTRLSIL.

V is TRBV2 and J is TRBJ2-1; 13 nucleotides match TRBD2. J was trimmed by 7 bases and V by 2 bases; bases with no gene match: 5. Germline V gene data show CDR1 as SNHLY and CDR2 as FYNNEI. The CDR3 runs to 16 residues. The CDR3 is CASSESGTSGANEQFF. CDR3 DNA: TGTGCCAGCAGTGAAAGTGGGACTAGCGGGGCGAATGAGCAGTTCTTC.

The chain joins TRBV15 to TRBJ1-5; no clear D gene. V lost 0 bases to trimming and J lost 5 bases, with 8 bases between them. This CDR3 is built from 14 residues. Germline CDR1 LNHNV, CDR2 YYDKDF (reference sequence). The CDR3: CATSRDLLYQPQHF. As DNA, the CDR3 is TGTGCCACCAGCAGAGACCTGTTATATCAGCCCCAGCATTTT.

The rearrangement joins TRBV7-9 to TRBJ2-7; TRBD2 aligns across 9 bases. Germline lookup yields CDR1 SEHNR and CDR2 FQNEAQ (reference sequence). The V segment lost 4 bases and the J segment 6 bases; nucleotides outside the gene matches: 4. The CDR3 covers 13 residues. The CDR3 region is CASSSSLAGEQYF. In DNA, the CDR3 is TGTGCCAGCAGCTCTTCACTAGCGGGCGAGCAGTACTTC.

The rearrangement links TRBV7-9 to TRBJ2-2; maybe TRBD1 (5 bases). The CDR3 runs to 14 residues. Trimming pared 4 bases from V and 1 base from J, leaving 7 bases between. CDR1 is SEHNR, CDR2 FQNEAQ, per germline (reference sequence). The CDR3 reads CASSSQVNTGELFF. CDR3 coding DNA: TGTGCCAGCAGCTCACAGGTGAACACCGGGGAGCTGTTTTTT.

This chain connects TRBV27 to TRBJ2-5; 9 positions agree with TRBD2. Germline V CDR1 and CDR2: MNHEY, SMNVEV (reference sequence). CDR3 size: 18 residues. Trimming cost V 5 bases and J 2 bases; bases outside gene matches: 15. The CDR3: CASSPSPLAGWKQETQYF. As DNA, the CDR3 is TGTGCCAGCAGTCCTAGCCCGCTAGCGGGGTGGAAGCAAGAGACCCAGTACTTC.

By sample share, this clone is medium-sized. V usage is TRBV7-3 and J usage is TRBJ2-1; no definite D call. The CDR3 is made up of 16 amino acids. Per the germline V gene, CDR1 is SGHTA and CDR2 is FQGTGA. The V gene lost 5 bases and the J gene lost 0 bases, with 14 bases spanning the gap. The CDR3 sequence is CASSATAESSYNEQFF. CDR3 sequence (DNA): TGTGCCAGCAGCGCCACGGCGGAAAGCTCCTACAATGAGCAGTTCTTC.

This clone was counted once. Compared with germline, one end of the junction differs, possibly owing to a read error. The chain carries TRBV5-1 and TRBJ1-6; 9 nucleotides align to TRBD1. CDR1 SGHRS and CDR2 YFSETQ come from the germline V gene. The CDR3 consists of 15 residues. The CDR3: CASSSTGQGGSPLHF. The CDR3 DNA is TGTGCCAGCAGCTCCACGGGACAGGGAGGTTCACCCCTCCACTTT.

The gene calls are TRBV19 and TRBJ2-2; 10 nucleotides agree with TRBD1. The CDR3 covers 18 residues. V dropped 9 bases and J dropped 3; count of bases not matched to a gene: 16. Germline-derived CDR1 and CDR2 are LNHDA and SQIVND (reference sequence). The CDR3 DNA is TGTGCCAGCATTACCGGGACAGGGGCGATACGGGACACCGGGGAGCTGTTTTTT. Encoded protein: CASITGTGAIRDTGELFF.

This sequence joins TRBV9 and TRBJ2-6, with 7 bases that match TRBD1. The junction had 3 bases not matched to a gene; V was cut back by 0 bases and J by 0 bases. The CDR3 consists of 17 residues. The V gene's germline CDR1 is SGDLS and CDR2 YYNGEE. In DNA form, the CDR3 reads TGTGCCAGCAGCGTAGGACAGGGTGGCTCTGGGGCCAACGTCCTGACTTTC. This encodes CASSVGQGGSGANVLTF.

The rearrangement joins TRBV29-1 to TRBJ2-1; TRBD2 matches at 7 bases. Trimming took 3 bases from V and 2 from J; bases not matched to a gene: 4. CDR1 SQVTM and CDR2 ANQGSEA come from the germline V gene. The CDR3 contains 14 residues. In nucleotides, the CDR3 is TGCAGCGTTGAGCGGGAGATCCCCTACAATGAGCAGTTCTTC. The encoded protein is CSVEREIPYNEQFF.

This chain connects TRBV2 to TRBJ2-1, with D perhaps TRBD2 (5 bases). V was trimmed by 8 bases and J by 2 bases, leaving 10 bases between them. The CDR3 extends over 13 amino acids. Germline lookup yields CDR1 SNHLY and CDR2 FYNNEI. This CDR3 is CASAGRAYNEQFF. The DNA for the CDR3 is TGTGCCAGCGCCGGGCGGGCCTACAATGAGCAGTTCTTC.

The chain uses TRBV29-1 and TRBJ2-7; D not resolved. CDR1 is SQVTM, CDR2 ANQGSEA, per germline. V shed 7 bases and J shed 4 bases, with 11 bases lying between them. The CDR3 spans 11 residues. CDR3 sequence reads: CSGQGEYEQYF. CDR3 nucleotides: TGCAGCGGCCAAGGAGAGTACGAGCAGTACTTC.

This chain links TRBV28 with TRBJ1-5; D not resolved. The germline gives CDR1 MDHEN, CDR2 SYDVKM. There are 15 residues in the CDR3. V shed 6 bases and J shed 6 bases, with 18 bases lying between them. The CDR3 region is CASSPIGMSSQPQHF. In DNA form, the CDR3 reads TGTGCCAGCAGCCCGATCGGGATGAGTAGTCAGCCCCAGCATTTT.

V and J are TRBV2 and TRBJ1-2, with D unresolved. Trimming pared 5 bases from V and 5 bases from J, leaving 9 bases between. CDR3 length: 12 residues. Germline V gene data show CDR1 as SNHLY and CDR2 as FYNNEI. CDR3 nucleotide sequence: TGTGCCAGCAGTCCCGGCGGATATGGCTACACCTTC. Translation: CASSPGGYGYTF.

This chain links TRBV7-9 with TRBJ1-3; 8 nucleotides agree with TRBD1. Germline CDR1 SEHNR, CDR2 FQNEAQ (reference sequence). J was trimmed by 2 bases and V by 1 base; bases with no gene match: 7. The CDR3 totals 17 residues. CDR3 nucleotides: TGTGCCAGCAGCTTAGGATTTCAGGGGGCAGCTGGAAACACCATATATTTT. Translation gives CASSLGFQGAAGNTIYF.

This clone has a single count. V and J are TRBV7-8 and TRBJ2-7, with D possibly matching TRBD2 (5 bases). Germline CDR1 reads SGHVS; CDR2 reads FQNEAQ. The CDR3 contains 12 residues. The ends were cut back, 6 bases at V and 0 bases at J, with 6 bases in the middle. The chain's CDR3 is CASRRDSYEQYF. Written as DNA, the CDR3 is TGTGCCAGCAGACGGGACTCCTACGAGCAGTACTTC. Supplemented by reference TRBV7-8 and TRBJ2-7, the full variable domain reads GAGVSQSPRYKVAKRGQDVALRCDPISGHVSLFWYQQALGQGPEFLTYFQNEAQLDKSGLPSDRFFAERPEGSVSTLKIQRTQQEDSAVYLCASRRDSYEQYFGPGTRLTVT.

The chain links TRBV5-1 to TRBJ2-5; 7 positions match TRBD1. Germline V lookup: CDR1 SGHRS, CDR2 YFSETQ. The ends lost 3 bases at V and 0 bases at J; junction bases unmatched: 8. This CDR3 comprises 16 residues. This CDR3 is CASSSEGQPNQETQYF. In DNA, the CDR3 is TGCGCCAGCAGCTCCGAGGGACAGCCTAACCAAGAGACCCAGTACTTC.